This record concerns one TCR beta chain sequence. The antigen remains undetermined. Generated by immunoSEQ multiplex PCR, the TCRdb table keeps only in-frame clones and is missing some. The table lists under 3,000 clones, 70% to 80% of them singletons. The germline CDR1 and CDR2 sequences are LNHDA and SQIVND (reference sequence). CDR3 size: 13 residues. With V trimmed by 2 bases and J by 8 bases, 0 bases remained unmatched. The sample is drawn from a study of T cell repertoires in ileal Crohn's disease. Study-level findings and limits: High-frequency clones were more common in sorted CD8 than CD4 cells.

The source of this sequence is an adult with Crohn's disease. Source material: ileal tissue. The rearrangement joins TRBV19 to TRBJ1-6; 7 nucleotides match TRBD1. CDR3 nucleotides: TGTGCCAGTAGTATAACAGGGGATTCACCCCTCCACTTT. Residues: CASSITGDSPLHF.